These 23 T cell receptor beta chains originate from one sample sequenced in a study of blood T cells in healthy people across ages. PCR was performed a second time for about 7 to 12 cycles using a sample-barcoded 5' primer and a J-beta primer mix. One entry per CDR3 protein results from TCRdb running MiXCR on the 5' RACE reads. The sample carries 1.5 million to 2 million distinct CDR3 sequences, approximately 50% recorded once. The sample was blood. The receptors come from a middle-aged woman in good health.

The chain uses TRBV4-2 and TRBJ2-3, with 8 nucleotides matching TRBD2. This CDR3 is 17 amino acids long. In germline, CDR1 is LGHNA, CDR2 YNFKEQ. V gave up 4 bases and J gave up 1 base; unmatched junction bases: 10. The CDR3 bases are TGTGCCAGCAGCCTAGGGGGAGCGGGGGAGGGCACAGATACGCAGTATTTT. Protein: CASSLGGAGEGTDTQYF.

This sequence joins TRBV7-2 and TRBJ1-2, with D tentatively TRBD1 (6 bases). Germline V gene data show CDR1 as SGHTA and CDR2 as FQGNSA. Deletions cut 5 bases from V and 6 bases from J, with 28 bases between. The CDR3 is made up of 18 amino acids. Here the CDR3 reads CASSLAIWQTGMIDGYTF. DNA for the CDR3: TGTGCCAGCAGCCTCGCCATTTGGCAAACAGGGATGATCGATGGCTACACCTTC. Supplemented by reference TRBV7-2 and TRBJ1-2, the full variable domain reads GAGVSQSPSNKVTEKGKDVELRCDPISGHTALYWYRQSLGQGLEFLIYFQGNSAPDKSGLPSDRFSAERTGGSVSTLTIQRTQQEDSAVYLCASSLAIWQTGMIDGYTFGSGTRLTVV.

The rearrangement joins TRBV5-4 to TRBJ2-3; TRBD2 aligns across 9 bases. Looked up from germline, CDR1 is SGHNT and CDR2 is YYREEE (reference sequence). The trim removed 3 bases at V and 0 bases at J, leaving 8 bases unmatched. The CDR3 consists of 17 residues. CDR3 residues: CASSSFSGGRSTDTQYF. CDR3 nucleotides: TGTGCCAGCAGCTCCTTTAGCGGGGGAAGAAGCACAGATACGCAGTATTTT.

This clonotype was picked up a small number of times. The chain links TRBV28 to TRBJ1-5; possible D gene TRBD1, 5 bases. Germline V gene sequence: CDR1 MDHEN, CDR2 SYDVKM. The germline V and J ends were trimmed by 7 bases and 15 bases, with 16 bases remaining between them. CDR3 length: 11 amino acids. The CDR3 protein is CASTGPQLSHF. The CDR3 nucleotides are TGTGCCAGCACAGGGCCTCAGCTATCGCATTTT.

A few counts support this clonotype. The J gene is TRBJ2-3, the V gene TRBV10-3, with TRBD1 matching over 10 bases. The CDR3 runs to 18 residues. V trimming: 2 bases; J trimming: 8 bases; junction bases outside the gene matches: 16. Germline CDR1 is ENHRY and CDR2 is SYGVKD. CDR3 nucleotides: TGTGCCATCAGTGAGCTGCGGACAGGGGGATCGATGGTGGGTACGCAGTATTTT. This gives the protein CAISELRTGGSMVGTQYF.

This clonotype was found once. The chain recombines TRBV7-8 with TRBJ2-4; no reliable D call. With 5 bases removed from V and 7 bases from J, the gap between germline ends came to 15 bases. The CDR3 is 14 amino acids. Germline V gene data show CDR1 as SGHVS and CDR2 as FQNEAQ. This CDR3 reads CASSLLPTSNIQYF. The CDR3 DNA reads TGTGCCAGCAGCCTACTCCCGACAAGTAACATTCAGTACTTC.

V is TRBV20-1 and J is TRBJ2-3, with 7 bases identical to TRBD1. Per germline, CDR1 DFQATT and CDR2 SNEGSKA (reference sequence). CDR3 size: 14 residues. J lost 6 bases, V lost 4 bases, and 10 bases had no gene match. CDR3 residues: CSAKTGNFMDTQYF. The CDR3 DNA reads TGCAGTGCTAAGACAGGGAACTTCATGGATACGCAGTATTTT.

The chain has TRBV15 and TRBJ1-2, with 7 bases lining up with TRBD1. This CDR3 spans 12 amino acids. V shed 2 bases and J 8 bases; nucleotides not matched to a gene: 2. Germline assignment: CDR1 LNHNV and CDR2 YYDKDF (reference sequence). CDR3 nucleotide sequence: TGTGCCACCAGCAGACGGGACAGAGGCTACACCTTC. This encodes CATSRRDRGYTF.

This CDR3 reads CASSQDRDRYNQPQHF. Written as DNA, the CDR3 is TGTGCCAGCAGCCAAGATAGGGACAGGTACAATCAGCCCCAGCATTTT. The chain combines TRBV4-2 with TRBJ1-5; 8 bases agree with TRBD1. There are 16 residues in the CDR3. Germline V CDR1 and CDR2: LGHNA, YNFKEQ. The V segment lost 0 bases and the J segment 3 bases; nucleotides outside the gene matches: 4.

As concerns this clonotype: The junction does not match germline at one end; this may be a read error. The gene calls are TRBV27 and TRBJ2-5, with 8 bases identical to TRBD2. CDR3 length: 14 amino acids. The germline V gene has CDR1 MNHEY and CDR2 SMNVEV (reference sequence). The CDR3: CASSVSGGRNEQYF. The CDR3 region has the DNA TGTGCCAGCAGTGTATCGGGGGGGCGCAATGAGCAGTACTTC.

The CDR3 sequence: CSASTGTTYEQYF. CDR3 DNA sequence: TGCAGTGCTAGCACCGGGACTACTTACGAGCAGTACTTC. J is TRBJ2-7 and V is TRBV20-1, with 7 bases aligning to TRBD2. The CDR3 has 13 amino acids. After removal of 3 bases from V and 4 bases from J, the junction contained 6 bases not matched to a gene. Germline values: CDR1 DFQATT, CDR2 SNEGSKA (reference sequence).

This chain uses TRBV7-2 with TRBJ2-1; TRBD2 agrees at 14 bases. The length of the CDR3 is 18 residues. The V gene's germline CDR1 is SGHTA and CDR2 FQGNSA. Trimming cost V 3 bases and J 2 bases; bases outside gene matches: 6. The CDR3 here is CASSLRLAGGSPYNEQFF. CDR3 sequence (DNA): TGTGCCAGCAGCTTGAGACTAGCGGGGGGGAGTCCCTACAATGAGCAGTTCTTC.

J is TRBJ2-6 and V is TRBV9, with TRBD1 matching over 7 bases. The CDR3 is made up of 17 amino acids. Germline CDR1 is SGDLS and CDR2 is YYNGEE. V shed 6 bases and J 3 bases; nucleotides not matched to a gene: 12. The CDR3 DNA reads as TGTGCCAGCAACACCGGGACAGAAAAGCTTGGGGCCAACGTCCTGACTTTC. This gives the protein CASNTGTEKLGANVLTF. The full variable domain, its missing parts supplied by reference TRBV9 and TRBJ2-6, is DSGVTQTPKHLITATGQRVTLRCSPRSGDLSVYWYQQSLDQGLQFLIQYYNGEERAKGNILERFSAQQFPDLHSELNLSSLELGDSALYFCASNTGTEKLGANVLTFGAGSRLTVL.

This clonotype was seen just once. The chain is built from TRBV20-1 and TRBJ2-4; D may be TRBD2 (6 bases). The V gene's germline CDR1 is DFQATT and CDR2 SNEGSKA (reference sequence). The V end lost 8 bases, the J end lost 4 bases, and 18 bases lay between the germline ends. This CDR3 spans 14 amino acids. CDR3 loop: CSTTPGGSKNIQYF. CDR3 coding DNA: TGCAGTACCACTCCCGGGGGATCTAAAAACATTCAGTACTTC.

This clonotype has a handful of counts. The chain uses TRBV5-6 and TRBJ2-7, with TRBD2 matching over 7 bases. The end of the DNA fits TRBJ2-5 better, so the J call may be wrong. Germline V gene data show CDR1 as SGHDT and CDR2 as YYEEEE. This CDR3 comprises 13 residues. CDR3 residues: CASSLRRGWTQYF. The CDR3 nucleotides are TGTGCCAGCAGCTTACGGCGGGGGTGGACCCAGTACTTC.

This clonotype was counted between two and nine times. The chain recombines TRBV6-2 or TRBV6-3 with TRBJ2-7; 7 bases are shared with TRBD2. Germline values: CDR1 MNHEY, CDR2 SVGEGT. J gave up 2 bases and V 6 bases, and 10 bases lay outside the gene matches. CDR3 length: 15 amino acids. The CDR3 sequence is CASSPSGRKPYEQYF. The CDR3 DNA reads TGTGCCAGCAGCCCTAGCGGACGGAAACCCTACGAGCAGTACTTC.

This chain links TRBV12-3 or TRBV12-4 with TRBJ2-7; 7 positions match TRBD1. V trimming: 3 bases; J trimming: 2 bases; junction bases outside the gene matches: 7. This CDR3 region has 15 residues. CDR3 amino acids: CASSLVQGFTYEQYF. The DNA of the CDR3 is TGTGCCAGCAGTTTGGTACAGGGGTTTACCTACGAGCAGTACTTC.

J is TRBJ2-5 and V is TRBV6-2 or TRBV6-3; TRBD1 matches at 9 bases. CDR3 size: 17 residues. Germline CDR1 and CDR2: MNHEY and SVGEGT. The ends lost 1 base at V and 4 bases at J; junction bases unmatched: 10. The CDR3 protein is CASSYYRGRVNRETQYF. In DNA form, the CDR3 reads TGTGCCAGCAGTTACTACAGGGGGCGGGTTAACCGAGAGACCCAGTACTTC.

The chain links TRBV9 to TRBJ2-1; no clear D gene. The CDR3 spans 14 residues. Germline loops: CDR1 SGDLS, CDR2 YYNGEE. Deletions cut 0 bases from V and 8 bases from J, with 12 bases between. CDR3 DNA: TGTGCCAGCAGCGTAGGGATCTGGGCGGATGAGCAGTTCTTC. Translated, it gives CASSVGIWADEQFF.

The chain employs TRBV5-1 and TRBJ2-3, with D possibly matching TRBD1 (5 bases). The CDR3 contains 17 residues. Germline V gene lookup returns CDR1 SGHRS and CDR2 YFSETQ. The germline V and J ends were trimmed by 4 bases and 0 bases, with 18 bases remaining between them. The CDR3 nucleotides read TGCGCCAGCAGCCCCAACGGTGGACAAGCTAGCACAGATACGCAGTATTTT. This encodes CASSPNGGQASTDTQYF.

This clonotype turned up a few times. The chain recombines TRBV29-1 with TRBJ2-1; D gene unclear. V was trimmed by 3 bases and J by 5 bases, leaving 17 bases between them. Per germline, CDR1 SQVTM and CDR2 ANQGSEA. The CDR3 loop spans 15 amino acids. CDR3 coding DNA: TGCAGCGTTGACAAGGATGGATCCTTTAACAATGAGCAGTTCTTC. Translation gives CSVDKDGSFNNEQFF.

The chain uses TRBV6-5 and TRBJ1-2; possibly TRBD1 for D (6 bases). CDR1 and CDR2 from the germline V gene are MNHEY and SVGAGI. V lost 9 bases, J lost 4 bases, and 9 bases lay in between. CDR3 length: 11 amino acids. Here the CDR3 DNA reads TGTGCCAGAGAGGGGGGCTATGGCTACACCTTC. The encoded protein is CAREGGYGYTF.

This chain joins TRBV12-3 or TRBV12-4 and TRBJ2-4, with 11 bases matching TRBD1. This CDR3 spans 13 amino acids. The junction had 5 bases not matched to a gene; V was cut back by 5 bases and J by 11 bases. CDR3 region: CASSLGQGAVQYF. The CDR3 region has the DNA TGTGCCAGCAGTCTTGGACAGGGGGCGGTTCAGTACTTC.